These 4 T cell receptor beta chains were sequenced from one sample in a study of beta chain features in type 1 diabetes (dated 2018 in TCRdb). Beyond this particular receptor, the publication reports: In all four CD4+ subsets, TCRB CDR3 length was moderately but significantly shorter in type 1 diabetes patients.

These receptors lack a known antigen. The protocol used for the library was the immunoSEQ multiplex PCR assay. The High Capacity cDNA Reverse Transcription Kit was used to reverse transcribe all of the isolated RNA, meaning that expressed TCRB transcripts were what got sequenced. What TCRdb holds here is the immuneACCESS table cut down to in-frame rearrangements. Part of the clones is not present; checked against another copy, under half of the missing clones reflect an unresolved V gene, and the others are unexplained. The sample table contains approximately 360,000 clones; only one count was recorded for about 12% of them. About 0.01% of the sample is in the top ten clones. The specimen was naive CD4+ T cells from blood. This specimen's cell subset or site label, interpreted: true naive CD4+ T cells. The receptors come from a woman aged 18-35 years with type 1 diabetes.

DNA for the CDR3: TGTGCCAGCAGCCCCCTACAGGGGTTCGGTGAGCAGTTCTTC. This sequence encodes CASSPLQGFGEQFF. The J gene is TRBJ2-1, the V gene TRBV11-2, with 7 bases matching TRBD1. CDR3 length equals 14 residues. V shed 5 bases and J 9 bases; nucleotides not matched to a gene: 10. Germline lookup yields CDR1 SGHAT and CDR2 FQNNGV.

This clone was seen a few times. The rearrangement links TRBV29-1 to TRBJ1-5, with 9 bases fitting TRBD1. The germline CDR1 and CDR2 sequences are SQVTM and ANQGSEA. V gave up 5 bases and J gave up 2 bases; unmatched junction bases: 1. This CDR3 region has 13 residues. The DNA for the CDR3 is TGCAGCGTTAGACAGGGGGGCAATCAGCCCCAGCATTTT. Encoded protein: CSVRQGGNQPQHF.

The sample holds a few counts of this clone. The rearrangement uses TRBV7-3 and TRBJ2-2; TRBD2 aligns across 16 bases. The V and J ends lost 5 bases and 4 bases, in that order; junction bases with no gene match: 4. The CDR3 is 17 residues long. Germline CDR1 and CDR2: SGHTA and FQGTGA. CDR3 residues: CASSAGTSGRVTGELFF. CDR3 nucleotide sequence: TGTGCCAGCAGCGCCGGGACTAGCGGGAGGGTCACCGGGGAGCTGTTTTTT.

The gene calls are TRBV25-1 and TRBJ1-1; TRBD1 might be the D (5 bases). The V gene lost 3 bases and the J gene lost 10 bases, with 15 bases spanning the gap. The CDR3 sequence is 13 residues long. CDR1 MGHDK and CDR2 SYGVNS come from the germline V gene. The CDR3: CASSDSSAQGAFF. CDR3 coding DNA: TGTGCCAGCAGTGATTCTAGCGCCCAGGGAGCTTTCTTT.